This T cell receptor beta chain was recorded in a study of T cell responses to AZD1222 COVID-19 vaccine (dated by TCRdb to about 2021). About the study as a whole: Because spike-specific TCR depth and breadth did not differ between the two schedules, AZD1222 recipients who got a second dose at roughly 4 weeks were pooled with those who got a second dose at roughly 12 weeks. TCR sequencing covered 230 to 250 trial participants: 200 to 220 given two doses of AZD1222 and approximately 26 given two doses of MenACWY control vaccine. Trial participants were enrolled into age subgroups of 18-55, 56-69 and 70-plus years, which contained around 150, 28 and 57 TCR-sequenced participants, respectively.

The time point label, as the study defines it: baseline before first vaccination. Vaccinee samples were obtained from the UK trials COV001 and COV002, which included a single-blind randomized controlled phase 2/3 trial of AZD1222 (ChAdOx1 nCoV-19) in healthy adults. For TCRbeta chain sequencing, PBMC samples from trial participants were taken at day 0 and at day 28 after the second dose. The CDR3 regions of human TCRbeta chains were subjected to immunosequencing. The original pipeline was this. TCRs in the repertoires were matched against a reference library of SARS-CoV-2-specific TCRs that had been generated with the MIRA antigen-specificity platform. Breadth was defined as the fraction of unique TCRs that were SARS-CoV-2-associated, and depth was defined as the fraction of total T cells that were SARS-CoV-2-associated. Using the MIRA data, each spike-specific TCR was mapped to the spike region that the TCR reacts to and placed in a CD4 or CD8 class. Log10-transformed breadth and depth values were compared by one-way ANOVA with Sidak's multiple comparisons tests. Drawn from immuneACCESS, this table holds only the in-frame rearrangements with V and J called that TCRdb kept. Clones are partly lost; checked studies trace under half to an unresolved V gene and leave the rest unexplained. V, J and clone size derive from that table, while D and trimming were established from the DNA sequence. The sample includes more than 95,000 clones, with about 90% observed a single time. The ten largest clones capture around 0.96% of the sample.

Results the study describes overall, beyond this receptor: CD4 TCRs associated with the vaccine covered the entire spike protein, and the dominant responses were in regions 160-218 and 743-854. Because no day 14 peak-response samples were available, repertoires were characterized only after the peak T cell response. Only six AZD1222 recipients were SARS-CoV-2 seropositive at baseline, limiting conclusions about previously exposed vaccinees. Reportedly, close to half of the unique spike-specific TCRs recognized epitopes lying outside the regions that are mutated in the B.1.351 and B.1.1.7 variants. The 56-69-year group was small, and its depth increase did not reach significance, likely because of low power. Spike-specific TCR breadth and depth rose significantly after two AZD1222 doses compared with day 0 and with MenACWY recipients. Most participants were white British and females outnumbered males, and the authors suggested that clonal diversity may have been underestimated.

This clone was counted a single time. The antigen this receptor binds is unknown. It has no much larger one-base neighbor in the sample; base qualities were not kept. V and J are trimmed by 6 bases and 1 base, and the gene matches miss 17 bases of the junction. The CDR3 numbers 18 residues from cysteine through phenylalanine. CDR3 DNA only is kept here, 54 bases in frame from base 1. Based on the germline V gene (reference sequence), the CDR1 and CDR2 sequences are LNHDA and SQIVND. The starting material was peripheral blood, obtained on day 0 of AZD1222 vaccination. The clonotype originates from an adult in good health. The chain employs TRBV19 and TRBJ1-1; 7 bases in the junction line up with TRBD1. CDR3 protein: CASRDRGWTGLGNTEAFF. The bases are TGTGCCAGTAGAGACCGCGGGTGGACAGGCCTGGGGAACACTGAAGCTTTCTTT.